This T cell receptor (beta chain) was recorded in a study of T-cell reconstitution after alpha-beta-depleted transplantation in children (dated by TCRdb to the mid-2010s). For the wider study: The study quantitatively tracked T-cell immune reconstitution after TCRalphabeta/CD19-depleted allogeneic hematopoietic cell transplantation in children using TCR repertoire profiling.

Many counts were recorded for this clonotype. What antigen it recognizes has not been identified. No per-base quality is available; no much larger clone lies one base away. The library was obtained by PCR. Sequencing was performed on an Illumina HiSeq 2500. Molecular barcoding was employed in the preparation of TCR libraries, with unique molecular identifiers being used to normalize TCRbeta repertoire quantification. TCRdb's own reprocessing of the public reads used fastp at Q25 and MiXCR and kept productive beta chains. Here each entry gathers all rows of one CDR3 protein and keeps the most common genes and DNA. The table for this sample lists 350,000 to 450,000 distinct CDR3 sequences; about an eighth of them were counted only once. Over 3.5% of the sample is held by the ten biggest clonotypes. This sequence was found in a human donor who donated a stem cell graft to a child with Fanconi anemia. The sequenced sample was PBMCs, obtained from the stem cell graft.

The DNA sequence is TGCAGCGTTGTAGGGGGCGACCGTAGCTCCTACGAGCAGTACTTC. Translated, it reads CSVVGGDRSSYEQYF. Here the chain combines TRBV29-1 and TRBJ2-7, with 7 bases matching TRBD1. Clipping removes 4 bases from V and 0 bases from J, with 9 as the unmatched junction base count. The germline V gene specifies SQVTM as CDR1 and ANQGSEA as CDR2. The CDR3 numbers 15 residues from cysteine through phenylalanine. The DNA shown is the 45-base CDR3, in frame from base 1.